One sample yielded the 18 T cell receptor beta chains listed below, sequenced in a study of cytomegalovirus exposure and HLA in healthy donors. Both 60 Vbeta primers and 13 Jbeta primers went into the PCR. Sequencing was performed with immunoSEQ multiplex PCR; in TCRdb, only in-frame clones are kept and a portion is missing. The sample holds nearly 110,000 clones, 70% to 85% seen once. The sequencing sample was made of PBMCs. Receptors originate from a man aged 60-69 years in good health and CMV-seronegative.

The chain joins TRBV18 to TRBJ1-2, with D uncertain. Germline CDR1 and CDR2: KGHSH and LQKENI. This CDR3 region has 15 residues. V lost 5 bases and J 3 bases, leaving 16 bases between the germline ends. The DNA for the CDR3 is TGTGCCAGCTCATCACGACCGCGTCAGGACTATGGCTACACCTTC. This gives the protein CASSSRPRQDYGYTF.

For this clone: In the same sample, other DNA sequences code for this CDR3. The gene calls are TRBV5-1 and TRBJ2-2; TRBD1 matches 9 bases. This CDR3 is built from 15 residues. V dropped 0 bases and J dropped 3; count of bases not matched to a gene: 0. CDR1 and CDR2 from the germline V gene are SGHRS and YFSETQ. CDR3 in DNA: TGCGCCAGCAGCTTGGGGGACAGGGACACCGGGGAGCTGTTTTTT. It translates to CASSLGDRDTGELFF.

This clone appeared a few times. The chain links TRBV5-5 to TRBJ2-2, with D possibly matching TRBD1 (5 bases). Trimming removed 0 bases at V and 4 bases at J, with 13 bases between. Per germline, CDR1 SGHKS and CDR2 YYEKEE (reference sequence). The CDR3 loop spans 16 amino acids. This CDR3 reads CASSLGQGIGTGELFF. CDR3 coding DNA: TGTGCCAGCAGCTTGGGGCAGGGAATTGGCACCGGGGAGCTGTTTTTT.

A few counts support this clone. The CDR3 reads CASSSITELLNYGYTF. DNA for the CDR3: TGTGCCAGCAGCTCAATCACCGAACTACTCAACTATGGCTACACCTTC. The chain links TRBV5-4 to TRBJ1-2, with D uncertain. Germline CDR1 SGHNT, CDR2 YYREEE (reference sequence). The CDR3 extends over 16 amino acids. Trimming stripped 3 bases from V and 2 bases from J, with 17 bases between.

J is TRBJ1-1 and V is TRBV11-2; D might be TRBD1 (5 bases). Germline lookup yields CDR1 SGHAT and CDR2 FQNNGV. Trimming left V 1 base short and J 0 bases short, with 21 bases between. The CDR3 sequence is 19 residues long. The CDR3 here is CASSLAPWQGNRMNTEAFF. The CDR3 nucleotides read TGTGCCAGCAGCTTAGCCCCGTGGCAGGGCAACAGGATGAACACTGAAGCTTTCTTT.

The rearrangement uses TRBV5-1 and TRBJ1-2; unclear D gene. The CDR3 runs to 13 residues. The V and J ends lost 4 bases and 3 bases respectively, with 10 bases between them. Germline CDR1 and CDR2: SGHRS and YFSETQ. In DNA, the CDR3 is TGCGCCAGCAGCACACAGAGCTACTATGGCTACACCTTC. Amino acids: CASSTQSYYGYTF.

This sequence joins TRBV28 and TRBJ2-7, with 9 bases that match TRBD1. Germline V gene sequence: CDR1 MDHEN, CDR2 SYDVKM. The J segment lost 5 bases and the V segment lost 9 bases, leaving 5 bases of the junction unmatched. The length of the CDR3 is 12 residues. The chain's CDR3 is CASSTGGDEQYV. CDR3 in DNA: TGTGCCAGTTCGACAGGGGGGGACGAGCAGTACGTC.

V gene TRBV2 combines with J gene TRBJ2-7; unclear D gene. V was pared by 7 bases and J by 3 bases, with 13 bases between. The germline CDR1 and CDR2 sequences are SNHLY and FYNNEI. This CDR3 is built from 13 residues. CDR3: CASMAGPFYEQYF. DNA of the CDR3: TGTGCCAGCATGGCAGGTCCATTCTACGAGCAGTACTTC.

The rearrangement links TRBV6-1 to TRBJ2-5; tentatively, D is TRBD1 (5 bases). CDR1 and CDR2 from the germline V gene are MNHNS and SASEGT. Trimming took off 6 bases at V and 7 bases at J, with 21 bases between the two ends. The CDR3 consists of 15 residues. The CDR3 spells CASRGIQTLQGTQYF. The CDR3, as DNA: TGTGCCAGCAGAGGGATTCAGACTCTCCAGGGGACCCAGTACTTC.

The CDR3 DNA sequence: TGTGCCAGCTCTCCTAGGACAGCCAGCGGCTACACCTTC. It codes for CASSPRTASGYTF. This chain links TRBV18 with TRBJ1-2; the D gene is possibly TRBD1 (6 bases). The length of the CDR3 is 13 residues. Germline V gives CDR1 KGHSH, CDR2 LQKENI. The V end was cut by 6 bases, the J end by 8 bases, with 16 bases between.

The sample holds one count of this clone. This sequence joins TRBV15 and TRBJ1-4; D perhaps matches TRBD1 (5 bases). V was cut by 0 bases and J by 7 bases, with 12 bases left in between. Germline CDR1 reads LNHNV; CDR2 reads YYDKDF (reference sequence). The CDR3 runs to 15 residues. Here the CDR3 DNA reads TGTGCCACCAGCAGAGAGAAGGGGCTTGGTGAAAAACTGTTTTTT. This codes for CATSREKGLGEKLFF.

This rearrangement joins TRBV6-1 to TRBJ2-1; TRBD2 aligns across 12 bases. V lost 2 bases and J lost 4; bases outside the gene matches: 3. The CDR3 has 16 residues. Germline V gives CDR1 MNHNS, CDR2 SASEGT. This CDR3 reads CASSELLAGGYNEQFF. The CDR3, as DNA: TGTGCCAGCAGTGAATTACTAGCGGGGGGATACAATGAGCAGTTCTTC.

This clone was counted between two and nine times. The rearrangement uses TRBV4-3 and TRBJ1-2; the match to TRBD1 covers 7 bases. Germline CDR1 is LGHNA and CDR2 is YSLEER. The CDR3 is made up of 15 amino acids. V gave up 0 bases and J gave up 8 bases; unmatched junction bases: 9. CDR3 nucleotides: TGCGCCAGCAGCCAAGATATGGAGGGGGCGGAAGGCTACACCTTC. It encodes CASSQDMEGAEGYTF.

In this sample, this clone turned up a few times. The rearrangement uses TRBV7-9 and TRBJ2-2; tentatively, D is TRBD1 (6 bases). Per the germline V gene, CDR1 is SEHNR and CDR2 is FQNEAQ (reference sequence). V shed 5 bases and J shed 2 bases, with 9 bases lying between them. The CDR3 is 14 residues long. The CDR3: CASSPGTNTGELFF. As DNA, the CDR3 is TGTGCCAGCAGCCCCGGGACAAACACCGGGGAGCTGTTTTTT. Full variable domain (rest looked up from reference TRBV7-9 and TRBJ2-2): DTGVSQNPRHKITKRGQNVTFRCDPISEHNRLYWYRQTLGQGPEFLTYFQNEAQLEKSRLLSDRFSAERPKGSFSTLEIQRTEQGDSAMYLCASSPGTNTGELFFGEGSRLTVL.

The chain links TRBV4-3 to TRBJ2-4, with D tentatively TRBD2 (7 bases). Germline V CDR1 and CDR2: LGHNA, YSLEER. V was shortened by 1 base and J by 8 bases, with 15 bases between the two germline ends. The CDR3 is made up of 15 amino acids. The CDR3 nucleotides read TGCGCCAGCAGCCAAGCGGGGGGCACAATAGACATTCAGTACTTC. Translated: CASSQAGGTIDIQYF.

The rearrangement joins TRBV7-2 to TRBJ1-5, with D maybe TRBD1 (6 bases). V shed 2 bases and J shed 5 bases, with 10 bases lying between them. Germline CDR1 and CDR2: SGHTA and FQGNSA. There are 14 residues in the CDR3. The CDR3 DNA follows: TGTGCCAGCAGCTTAAGCAGGGGCGATCAGCCCCAGCATTTT. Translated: CASSLSRGDQPQHF.

CDR3 residues: CASSVEGGGKNEQYF. The DNA of the CDR3 is TGTGCCAGCAGCGTAGAGGGCGGGGGGAAGAACGAGCAGTACTTC. The rearrangement links TRBV9 to TRBJ2-7; 8 nucleotides match TRBD2. V lost 0 bases and J lost 5; bases outside the gene matches: 7. CDR1 is SGDLS and CDR2 is YYNGEE in the germline V gene. This CDR3 comprises 15 residues.

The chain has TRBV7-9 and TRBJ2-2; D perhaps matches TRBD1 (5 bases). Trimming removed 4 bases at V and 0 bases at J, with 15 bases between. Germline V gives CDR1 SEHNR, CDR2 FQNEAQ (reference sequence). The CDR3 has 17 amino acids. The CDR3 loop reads CASSSKGALANTGELFF. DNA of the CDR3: TGTGCCAGCAGCTCCAAAGGGGCCCTCGCGAACACCGGGGAGCTGTTTTTT.